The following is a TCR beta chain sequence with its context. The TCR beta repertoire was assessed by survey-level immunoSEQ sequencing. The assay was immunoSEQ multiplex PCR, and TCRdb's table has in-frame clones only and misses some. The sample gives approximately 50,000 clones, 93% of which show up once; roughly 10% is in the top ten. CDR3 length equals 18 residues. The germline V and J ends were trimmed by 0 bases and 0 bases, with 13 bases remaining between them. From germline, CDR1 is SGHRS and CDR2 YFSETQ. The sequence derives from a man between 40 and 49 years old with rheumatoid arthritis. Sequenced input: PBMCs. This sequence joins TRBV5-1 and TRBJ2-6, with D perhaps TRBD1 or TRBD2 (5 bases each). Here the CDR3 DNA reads TGCGCCAGCAGCTTGGCCCCCAACGGGGCCTCTGGGGCCAACGTCCTGACTTTC. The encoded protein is CASSLAPNGASGANVLTF.